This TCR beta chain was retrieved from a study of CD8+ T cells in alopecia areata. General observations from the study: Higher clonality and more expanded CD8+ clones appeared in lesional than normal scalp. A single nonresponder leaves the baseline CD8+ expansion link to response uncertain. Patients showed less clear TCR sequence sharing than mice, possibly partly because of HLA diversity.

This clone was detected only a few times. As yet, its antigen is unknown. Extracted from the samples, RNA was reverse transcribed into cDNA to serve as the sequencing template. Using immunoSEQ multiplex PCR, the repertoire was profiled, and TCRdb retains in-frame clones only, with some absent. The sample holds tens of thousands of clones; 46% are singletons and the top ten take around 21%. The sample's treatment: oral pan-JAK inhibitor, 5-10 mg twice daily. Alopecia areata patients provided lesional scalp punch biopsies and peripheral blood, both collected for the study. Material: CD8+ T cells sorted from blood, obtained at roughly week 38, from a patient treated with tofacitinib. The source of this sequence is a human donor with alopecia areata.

As DNA, the CDR3 is TGTGCCAGCAGTTCCCGGAGCCTCTCTGGGGCCAACGTCCTGACTTTC. This codes for CASSSRSLSGANVLTF. The genes are TRBV27 and TRBJ2-6; no firm D call. With 4 bases removed from V and 0 bases from J, the gap between germline ends came to 10 bases. The V gene's germline CDR1 is MNHEY and CDR2 SMNVEV (reference sequence). This CDR3 region has 16 residues.